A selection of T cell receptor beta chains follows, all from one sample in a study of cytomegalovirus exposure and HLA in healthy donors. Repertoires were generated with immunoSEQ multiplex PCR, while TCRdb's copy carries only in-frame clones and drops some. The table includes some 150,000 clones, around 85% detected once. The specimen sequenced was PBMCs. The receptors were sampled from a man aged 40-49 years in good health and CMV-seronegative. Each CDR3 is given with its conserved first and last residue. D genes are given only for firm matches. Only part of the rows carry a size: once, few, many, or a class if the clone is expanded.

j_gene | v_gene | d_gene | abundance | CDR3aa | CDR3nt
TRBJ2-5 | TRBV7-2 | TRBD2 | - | CASSLGLAGGGETQYF | TGTGCCAGCAGCTTGGGACTAGCGGGGGGGGGAGAGACCCAGTACTTC
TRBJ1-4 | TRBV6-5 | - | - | CASGPATNEKLFF | TGTGCCAGCGGGCCAGCAACTAATGAAAAACTGTTTTTT
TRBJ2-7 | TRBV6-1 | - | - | CASSYIQGAYEQYF | TGTGCCAGCAGTTATATACAGGGCGCCTACGAGCAGTACTTC
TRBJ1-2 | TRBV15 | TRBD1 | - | CATSRGQGVYGYTF | TGTGCCACCAGCCGGGGACAGGGCGTCTATGGCTACACCTTC
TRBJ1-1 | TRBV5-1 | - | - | CASSLTGWGTEAFF | TGCGCCAGCAGCTTGACAGGGTGGGGAACTGAAGCTTTCTTT
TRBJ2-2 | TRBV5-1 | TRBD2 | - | CASSLAGGSAGELFF | TGCGCCAGCAGCTTGGCGGGGGGGTCGGCCGGGGAGCTGTTTTTT
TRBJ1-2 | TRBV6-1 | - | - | CASTNLNYGYPF | TGTGCCAGCACGAATCTTAACTATGGCTACCCCTTC
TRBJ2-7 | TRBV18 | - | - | CASSPETSSYEQYF | TGTGCCAGCTCACCCGAAACCAGCTCCTACGAGCAGTACTTC
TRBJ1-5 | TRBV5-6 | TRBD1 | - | CASSLLAPGQGIQPQHF | TGTGCCAGCAGCTTGCTAGCCCCGGGACAGGGGATCCAGCCCCAGCATTTT
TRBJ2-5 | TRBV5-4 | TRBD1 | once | CASSQTGVLPQETQYF | TGTGCCAGCAGCCAAACAGGGGTATTGCCCCAAGAGACCCAGTACTTC
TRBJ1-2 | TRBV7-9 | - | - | CASSPRTNYGYTF | TGTGCCAGCAGCCCGCGGACTAACTATGGCTACACCTTC
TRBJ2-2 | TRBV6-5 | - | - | CASSYLDSPPGELFF | TGTGCCAGCAGTTACTTGGACAGCCCTCCCGGGGAGCTGTTTTTT
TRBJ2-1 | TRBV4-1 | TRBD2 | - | CASSPIVGLAGESSYNEQFF | TGCGCCAGCAGCCCTATAGTGGGACTAGCGGGAGAGAGCTCCTACAATGAGCAGTTCTTC
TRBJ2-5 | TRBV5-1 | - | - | CASRRDGIQETQYF | TGCGCCAGCAGGCGGGACGGAATCCAAGAGACCCAGTACTTC
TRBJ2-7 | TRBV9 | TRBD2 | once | CASSVGGGSEQYF | TGTGCCAGCAGCGTAGGGGGGGGTAGCGAGCAGTACTTC
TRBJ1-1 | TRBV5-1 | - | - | CASILDSGTEAFF | TGCGCCAGCATCCTTGATAGCGGGACTGAAGCTTTCTTT
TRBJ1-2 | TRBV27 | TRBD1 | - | CASSGDRGSYGYTF | TGTGCCAGCAGCGGAGACAGGGGGAGCTATGGCTACACCTTC
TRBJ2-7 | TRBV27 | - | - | CASSSDTTYEQYF | TGTGCCAGCAGTTCGGACACGACCTACGAGCAGTACTTC
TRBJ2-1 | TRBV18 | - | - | CASSPQNREQFF | TGTGCCAGCTCACCACAGAACAGAGAGCAGTTCTTC
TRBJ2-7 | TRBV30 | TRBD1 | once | CAWSGQGAYEQYF | TGTGCCTGGAGTGGACAGGGGGCATACGAGCAGTACTTC
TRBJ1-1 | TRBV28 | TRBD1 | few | CAGLTGGKNTEAFF | TGTGCCGGTCTTACAGGGGGGAAGAACACTGAAGCTTTCTTT